This T cell receptor (beta chain) was found in a study of blood T cell repertoires in COVID-19. Study summary: The study drew acute and convalescent COVID-19 samples from the United States, Italy and Spain. Nucleic acid was either cDNA or gDNA, and it came from T cells, B-cell-depleted T cells, or PBMCs.

The germline V gene encodes CDR1 SQVTM and CDR2 ANQGSEA. V was clipped by 7 bases and J by 3 bases; unmatched bases: 8. This CDR3 spans 13 amino acids. Patients in Seattle were enrolled during active infection, then followed longitudinally. In the original analysis: Nucleated cell counts were estimated from reference gene primer amplification. Data came from immunoSEQ multiplex PCR; TCRdb stores just in-frame clones and leaves some out. D and trimming were read from the DNA, whereas the V and J calls and clone size are those reported in that table. The data show 150,000 to 200,000 clones, 87% seen once.

The TCR sequence derives from a woman aged 70-85 years with COVID-19, enrolled during active disease. The specimen was peripheral blood. The chain couples TRBV29-1 to TRBJ2-7, with 8 bases fitting TRBD1. Here the CDR3 DNA reads TGCAGCGCTCTACAGGGGGACCTCTACGAGCAGTACTTC. Protein product: CSALQGDLYEQYF.